Below are 20 T cell receptor beta chains sequenced from a single sample in a study of radiation and T cells in renal cell carcinoma. Stated time point: blood 4 weeks post-SBRT, at nephrectomy. Treatment: 15 Gy SBRT to primary tumor, nephrectomy 4 weeks later. Profiled with immunoSEQ multiplex PCR; TCRdb holds only in-frame clones, not every one. The table has around 77,000 clones, 70% to 90% seen once; the top ten hold 2.4%. The sample consisted of blood, taken from a patient whose treatment included radiotherapy and nephrectomy. These TCRs come from a woman aged 55 to 70 with renal cell carcinoma.

The count of this clone is one. The gene calls are TRBV4-2 and TRBJ2-7, with D possibly matching TRBD2 (6 bases). With 0 bases removed from V and 6 bases from J, the gap between germline ends came to 6 bases. The germline CDR1 and CDR2 sequences are LGHNA and YNFKEQ. The CDR3 contains 12 residues. The CDR3 loop reads CASSQEGGEQYF. The CDR3 DNA sequence: TGTGCCAGCAGCCAAGAGGGAGGCGAGCAGTACTTC.

The chain has TRBV10-3 and TRBJ1-5; D not resolved. Germline V gene sequence: CDR1 ENHRY, CDR2 SYGVKD. The CDR3 spans 13 residues. V shed 3 bases and J shed 2 bases, with 5 bases lying between them. CDR3 bases: TGTGCCATCAGTGACGGTGGCAATCAGCCCCAGCATTTT. Residues: CAISDGGNQPQHF.

The J gene is TRBJ2-3, the V gene TRBV7-3, with 11 bases identical to TRBD2. There are 15 residues in the CDR3. V was pared by 4 bases and J by 3 bases, with 3 bases of the junction left unmatched. Germline V gives CDR1 SGHTA, CDR2 FQGTGA. The CDR3 DNA sequence: TGTGCCAGCAGCTCGTTAGCGGGGGGGACAGATACGCAGTATTTT. Encoded protein: CASSSLAGGTDTQYF.

CDR3 region: CASSGTKETQYF. In nucleotides, the CDR3 is TGTGCCAGCAGCGGGACTAAAGAGACCCAGTACTTC. The J gene is TRBJ2-5, the V gene TRBV2; 7 positions match TRBD2. CDR1 and CDR2 (germline): SNHLY, FYNNEI. The V and J ends lost 6 bases and 3 bases, in that order; junction bases with no gene match: 1. The CDR3 totals 12 residues.

This sequence joins TRBV9 and TRBJ1-4; no definite D call. The ends were cut back, 1 base at V and 8 bases at J, with 12 bases in the middle. CDR3 length equals 14 residues. Germline V lookup: CDR1 SGDLS, CDR2 YYNGEE. CDR3 bases: TGTGCCAGCAGCGTAAGTGAGGGAACGGAAAAACTGTTTTTT. Translating gives CASSVSEGTEKLFF.

The chain combines TRBV9 with TRBJ2-3, with TRBD2 identical over 8 bases. After removal of 2 bases from V and 2 bases from J, the junction contained 7 bases not matched to a gene. Germline values: CDR1 SGDLS, CDR2 YYNGEE. This CDR3 is built from 16 residues. The CDR3 region is CASSVDGGASTDTQYF. The DNA of the CDR3 is TGTGCCAGCAGCGTCGACGGGGGGGCCTCCACAGATACGCAGTATTTT. The variable domain in full, completed from reference TRBV9 and TRBJ2-3, reads DSGVTQTPKHLITATGQRVTLRCSPRSGDLSVYWYQQSLDQGLQFLIQYYNGEERAKGNILERFSAQQFPDLHSELNLSSLELGDSALYFCASSVDGGASTDTQYFGPGTRLTVL.

This rearrangement joins TRBV4-1 to TRBJ1-3, with D hard to call. Germline V gene sequence: CDR1 MGHRA, CDR2 YSYEKL. The CDR3 sequence is 17 residues long. V was shortened by 4 bases and J by 3 bases, with 19 bases between the two germline ends. DNA for the CDR3: TGCGCCAGCAGCCCCGGGAGGGCTAAGGAGCTTGGAAACACCATATATTTT. It codes for CASSPGRAKELGNTIYF.

This clone showed up many times. V and J are TRBV4-1 and TRBJ1-1; TRBD1 agrees at 7 bases. Losses at the gene ends were 4 bases for V and 4 bases for J; bases not matched to a gene: 6. The CDR3 has 14 residues. The germline gives CDR1 MGHRA, CDR2 YSYEKL. CDR3 protein: CASSLPGGITEAFF. The CDR3 bases are TGCGCCAGCAGCCTGCCAGGGGGGATCACTGAAGCTTTCTTT.

The chain combines TRBV6-1 with TRBJ2-7, with 9 nucleotides matching TRBD1. The germline CDR1 and CDR2 sequences are MNHNS and SASEGT. The CDR3 totals 16 residues. The V and J ends lost 1 base and 5 bases, in that order; junction bases with no gene match: 9. CDR3 nucleotides: TGTGCCAGCAGTGAAGTGGTTGGACAGGGGAGTAACGAGCAGTACTTC. Translation gives CASSEVVGQGSNEQYF.

The chain employs TRBV6-1 and TRBJ1-1; no clear D. Germline loops: CDR1 MNHNS, CDR2 SASEGT. The ends were cut back, 5 bases at V and 4 bases at J, with 11 bases in the middle. The CDR3 has 13 residues. For the CDR3, the DNA is TGTGCCAGCAGTCCAGTTGACGGCACTGAAGCTTTCTTT. Protein product: CASSPVDGTEAFF.

In this sample, this clone turned up a few times. The V gene is TRBV28, the J gene TRBJ1-5; TRBD1 matches at 10 bases. The CDR3 loop spans 16 amino acids. With V trimmed by 6 bases and J by 4 bases, 9 bases remained unmatched. Per germline, CDR1 MDHEN and CDR2 SYDVKM. CDR3 sequence: CASSRRQGALNQPQHF. In nucleotides, the CDR3 is TGTGCCAGCAGCCGCCGACAGGGGGCCCTGAATCAGCCCCAGCATTTT.

V usage is TRBV29-1 and J usage is TRBJ2-5; weak D call: TRBD2 (5 bases). CDR3 length: 13 residues. CDR1 and CDR2 (germline): SQVTM, ANQGSEA. V lost 2 bases to trimming and J lost 5 bases, with 12 bases between them. DNA for the CDR3: TGCAGCGTTGAAAGGACTGAGCGGGAGACCCAGTACTTC. It is translated as CSVERTERETQYF.

V is TRBV28 and J is TRBJ2-7; 7 nucleotides match TRBD1. The length of the CDR3 is 14 residues. The ends lost 5 bases at V and 1 base at J; junction bases unmatched: 5. CDR1 is MDHEN and CDR2 is SYDVKM in the germline V gene. CDR3 residues: CASSGHRGSYEQYF. For the CDR3, the DNA is TGTGCCAGCAGTGGACACAGGGGTTCCTACGAGCAGTACTTC.

The J gene is TRBJ2-2, the V gene TRBV4-3; D not certain. The CDR3 has 17 amino acids. V was clipped by 1 base and J by 0 bases, with 12 bases between them. Germline CDR1 LGHNA, CDR2 YSLEER. CDR3 sequence (DNA): TGCGCCAGCAGCCAAGGCGTAGGTCTATCGAACACCGGGGAGCTGTTTTTT. Amino acid sequence: CASSQGVGLSNTGELFF.

CDR3 DNA sequence: TGTGCCAGTAGTATACTTTCAGGGGGCTTTTCTAGCACAGATACGCAGTATTTT. Amino acids: CASSILSGGFSSTDTQYF. The rearrangement uses TRBV19 and TRBJ2-3; TRBD1 agrees at 8 bases. CDR3 size: 18 residues. CDR1 LNHDA and CDR2 SQIVND come from the germline V gene (reference sequence). J lost 0 bases, V lost 2 bases, and 10 bases had no gene match.

The V call is TRBV6-5, the J call TRBJ1-4, with D maybe TRBD1 (6 bases). Germline V lookup: CDR1 MNHEY, CDR2 SVGAGI. Deletions cut 6 bases from V and 7 bases from J, with 18 bases between. The CDR3 is made up of 15 amino acids. The CDR3 here is CASSWDTRRREKLFF. Here the CDR3 DNA reads TGTGCCAGCAGCTGGGACACCAGACGACGTGAAAAACTGTTTTTT.

In its sample, this clone was seen once. The chain uses TRBV27 and TRBJ1-5; TRBD1 is a possible D gene (5 bases). CDR1 is MNHEY, CDR2 SMNVEV, per germline (reference sequence). The CDR3 sequence is 14 residues long. V shed 6 bases and J shed 7 bases, with 16 bases lying between them. The CDR3 bases are TGTGCCAGCAGACCAGGTGGGACGTCACAGCCCCAGCATTTT. This codes for CASRPGGTSQPQHF.

This chain links TRBV6-6 with TRBJ1-1; D uncertain. The length of the CDR3 is 12 residues. Per germline, CDR1 MNHNY and CDR2 SVGAGI (reference sequence). Trimming took off 7 bases at V and 5 bases at J, with 11 bases between the two ends. CDR3 bases: TGTGCCAGCAAAACCGCGGGAACTGAAGCTTTCTTT. Its translation: CASKTAGTEAFF.

CDR3 sequence (DNA): TGTGCCAGCAGTAACAGGGTGAGGGATGGCTACACCTTC. This gives the protein CASSNRVRDGYTF. The chain uses TRBV6-5 and TRBJ1-2, with a tentative D call TRBD1 (6 bases). From germline, CDR1 is MNHEY and CDR2 SVGAGI. The germline V and J ends were trimmed by 5 bases and 6 bases, with 13 bases remaining between them. The CDR3 extends over 13 amino acids.

CDR3 loop: CASSKGQLQETQYF. For the CDR3, the DNA is TGCGCCAGCAGCAAAGGACAGCTCCAAGAGACCCAGTACTTC. J is TRBJ2-5 and V is TRBV5-1, with D possibly being TRBD1 (6 bases). CDR1 and CDR2 from the germline V gene are SGHRS and YFSETQ. Trimming shortened V by 4 bases and J by 1 base, and 11 bases separated the two germline ends. The length of the CDR3 is 14 residues.